Listed below are T cell receptor beta chains from one sample, sequenced in a study of shared clonotypes between healthy human individuals. The protocol was immunoSEQ multiplex PCR, while the TCRdb copy is restricted to in-frame clones and leaves out a portion. The repertoire holds roughly 1,000,000 clones, with about four fifths as singletons. Sample: memory CD4+ T cells from PBMCs. All receptors derive from a man in his late teens or twenties in good health. Some clones in this sample may be carry-over from other donors' samples. The CDR3 runs from the conserved cysteine through the conserved F or W. Fields, in order: V gene, CDR3 protein.

>TRBV29-1
CSVAVWASGNYEQYF
>TRBV6-5
CASSPRFPADYGYTF
>TRBV15
CATETARARGYTF
>TRBV7-8
CASSSKTGADPPYSNQPQHF
>TRBV27
CASKKGGPLGEQYF
>TRBV7-2
CASSFDTSGNTIYF
>TRBV27
CASSPRGGRGSPYEQYF
>TRBV5-6
CASQQGRPLSEQYF
>TRBV25-1
CASSDQTGGFSGYTF
>TRBV19
CASSPGGRRLYEQYF
>TRBV28
CASSLTQRQQYF
>TRBV4-2
CASSQDSLSWYLREQYF
>TRBV5-4
CASSRGVRSGNTIYF
>TRBV4-3
CASSQTQGISGNTIYF
>TRBV7-8
CASSLAVDWGAFF
>TRBV7-9
CASSLAGTGPQHF
>TRBV5-1
CASSLGANSNQPQHF
>TRBV10-2
CASSPAGMGEQYF
>TRBV7-2
CASRGGQGAVDEQYF